This TCR beta chain was sequenced during a study of T cell repertoires in cytomegalovirus infection. TCRdb re-called the reads with MiXCR, one entry per CDR3 protein. Of 350,000 to 450,000 distinct CDR3 sequences in the sample, about a sixth are singletons; the top ten hold approximately 10%. Germline CDR1 is SGHRS and CDR2 is YFSETQ. The CDR3 extends over 14 amino acids. The ends were cut back, 0 bases at V and 8 bases at J, with 13 bases in the middle. This rearrangement joins TRBV5-1 to TRBJ2-3; a possible D gene is TRBD1 (5 bases). The source is a human donor in good health (CMV status not recorded). Some clones in this sample may be carry-over from other donors' samples. The sequencing sample was made of PBMCs. The CDR3 is CASSLAESGFTQYF. CDR3 nucleotides: TGCGCCAGCAGCTTGGCCGAGTCAGGGTTTACGCAGTATTTT.